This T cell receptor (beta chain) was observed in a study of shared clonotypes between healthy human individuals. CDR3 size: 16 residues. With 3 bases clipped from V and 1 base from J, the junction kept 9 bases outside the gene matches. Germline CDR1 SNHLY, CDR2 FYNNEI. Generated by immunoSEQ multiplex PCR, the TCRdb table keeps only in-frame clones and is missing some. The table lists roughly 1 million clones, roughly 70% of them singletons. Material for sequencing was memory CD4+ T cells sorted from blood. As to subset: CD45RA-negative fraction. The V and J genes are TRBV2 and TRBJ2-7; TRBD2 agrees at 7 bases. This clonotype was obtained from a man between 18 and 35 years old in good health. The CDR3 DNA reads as TGTGCCAGCAGTGAGGTGGGGGGACTAAGGTCCTACGAGCAGTACTTC. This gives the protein CASSEVGGLRSYEQYF.